Here is one T cell receptor beta chain with its context. Its target is unknown. The CDR3 is made up of 12 amino acids. Trimming stripped 4 bases from V and 5 bases from J, with 9 bases between. Germline loops: CDR1 SGHRS, CDR2 YFSETQ. The data were produced by immunoSEQ multiplex PCR, yet TCRdb's version contains in-frame clones alone and is incomplete. The table has about 79,000 clones, about 83% seen once. This sample is part of a study of T cells in localized non-small cell lung cancer. Study-wide points: Longer overall survival associated with higher blood T cell density; shorter survival with higher adjacent-lung clonality. Maximal T cell clonality occurred in uninvolved adjacent lung, with tumor ranking below it. Adjacent lung tissue had a median about 52 of the top 100 clones found in the tumor.

The chain is built from TRBV5-1 and TRBJ2-5; D is possibly TRBD1 (5 bases). The material was peripheral blood, obtained before any cancer treatment. This receptor was identified in a female donor older than 55 with stage I lung adenocarcinoma. CDR3 residues: CASSGQGETQYF. The CDR3 DNA sequence: TGCGCCAGCAGCGGGCAGGGCGAGACCCAGTACTTC.